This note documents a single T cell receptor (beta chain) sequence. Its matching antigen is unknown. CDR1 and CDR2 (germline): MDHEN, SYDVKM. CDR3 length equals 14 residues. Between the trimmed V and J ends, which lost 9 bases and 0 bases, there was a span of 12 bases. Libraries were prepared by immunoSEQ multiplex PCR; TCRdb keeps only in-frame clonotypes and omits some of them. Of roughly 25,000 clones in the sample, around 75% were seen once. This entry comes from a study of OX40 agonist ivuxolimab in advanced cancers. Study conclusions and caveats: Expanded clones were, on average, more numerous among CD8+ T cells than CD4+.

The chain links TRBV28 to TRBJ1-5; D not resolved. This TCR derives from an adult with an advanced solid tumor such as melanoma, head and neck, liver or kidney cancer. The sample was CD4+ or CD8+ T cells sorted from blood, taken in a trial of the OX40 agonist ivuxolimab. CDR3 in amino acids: CASVPDGSNQPQHF. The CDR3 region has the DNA TGTGCCAGTGTACCTGATGGTAGCAATCAGCCCCAGCATTTT.